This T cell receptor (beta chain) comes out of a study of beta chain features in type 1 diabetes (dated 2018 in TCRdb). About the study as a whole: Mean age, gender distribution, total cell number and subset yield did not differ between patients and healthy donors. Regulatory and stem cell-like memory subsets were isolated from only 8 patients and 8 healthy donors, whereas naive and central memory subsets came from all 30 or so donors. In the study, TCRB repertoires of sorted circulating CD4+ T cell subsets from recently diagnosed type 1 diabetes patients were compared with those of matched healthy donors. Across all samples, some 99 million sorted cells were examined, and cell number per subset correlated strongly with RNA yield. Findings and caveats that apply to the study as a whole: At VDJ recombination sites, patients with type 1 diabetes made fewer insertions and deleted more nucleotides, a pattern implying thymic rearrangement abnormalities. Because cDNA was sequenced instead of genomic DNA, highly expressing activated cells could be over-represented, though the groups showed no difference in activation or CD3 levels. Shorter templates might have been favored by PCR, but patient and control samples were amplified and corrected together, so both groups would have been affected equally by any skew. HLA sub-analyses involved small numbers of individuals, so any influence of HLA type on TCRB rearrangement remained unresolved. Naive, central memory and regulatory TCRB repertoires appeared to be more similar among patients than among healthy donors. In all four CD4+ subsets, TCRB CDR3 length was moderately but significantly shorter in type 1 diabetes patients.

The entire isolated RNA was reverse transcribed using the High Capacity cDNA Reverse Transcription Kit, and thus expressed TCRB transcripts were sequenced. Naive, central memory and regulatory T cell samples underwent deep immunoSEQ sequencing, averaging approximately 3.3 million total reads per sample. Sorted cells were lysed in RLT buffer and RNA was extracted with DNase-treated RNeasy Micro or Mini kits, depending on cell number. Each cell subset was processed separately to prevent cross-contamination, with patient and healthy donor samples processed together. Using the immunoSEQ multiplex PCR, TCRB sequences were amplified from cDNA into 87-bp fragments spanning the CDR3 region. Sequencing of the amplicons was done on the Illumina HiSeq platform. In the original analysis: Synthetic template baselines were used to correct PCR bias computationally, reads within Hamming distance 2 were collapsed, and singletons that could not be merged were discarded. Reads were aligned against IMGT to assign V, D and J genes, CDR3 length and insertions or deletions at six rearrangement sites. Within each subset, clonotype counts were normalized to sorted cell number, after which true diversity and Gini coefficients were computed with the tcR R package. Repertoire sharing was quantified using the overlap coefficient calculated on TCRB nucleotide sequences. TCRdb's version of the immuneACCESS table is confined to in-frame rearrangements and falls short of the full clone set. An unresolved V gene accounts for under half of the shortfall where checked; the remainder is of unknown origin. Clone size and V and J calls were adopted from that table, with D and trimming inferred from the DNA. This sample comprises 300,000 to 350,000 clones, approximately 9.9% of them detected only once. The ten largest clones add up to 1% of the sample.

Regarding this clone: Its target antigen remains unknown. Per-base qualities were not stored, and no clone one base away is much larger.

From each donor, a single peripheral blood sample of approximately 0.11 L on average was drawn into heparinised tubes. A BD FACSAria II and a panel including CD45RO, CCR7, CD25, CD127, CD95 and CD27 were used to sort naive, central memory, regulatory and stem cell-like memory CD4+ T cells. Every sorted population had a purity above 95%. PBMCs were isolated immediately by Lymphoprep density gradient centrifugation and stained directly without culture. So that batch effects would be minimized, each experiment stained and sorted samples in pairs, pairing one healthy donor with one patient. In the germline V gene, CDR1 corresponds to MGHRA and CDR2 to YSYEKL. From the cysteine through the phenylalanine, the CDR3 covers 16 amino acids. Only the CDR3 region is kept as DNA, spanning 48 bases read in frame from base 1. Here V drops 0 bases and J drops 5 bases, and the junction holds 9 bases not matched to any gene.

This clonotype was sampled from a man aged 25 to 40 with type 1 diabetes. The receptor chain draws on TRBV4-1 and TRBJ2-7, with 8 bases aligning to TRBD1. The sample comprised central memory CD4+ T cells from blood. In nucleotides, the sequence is TGCGCCAGCAGCCAAGACCTGGACAGGGTTCGCCACGAGCAGTACTTC. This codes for CASSQDLDRVRHEQYF.